This T cell receptor (beta chain) was profiled in a study of blood T cell repertoires in COVID-19. The data were produced by immunoSEQ multiplex PCR, yet TCRdb's version contains in-frame clones alone and is incomplete. The sample carries approximately 21,000 clones, 70% to 90% recorded once. The CDR3 runs 15 residues. The V and J ends lost 6 bases and 0 bases, in that order; junction bases with no gene match: 7. CDR1 is KGHSH and CDR2 is LQKENI in the germline V gene. This receptor was taken from a human donor with active COVID-19. The donor label of this sample is uncertain. The gene calls are TRBV18 and TRBJ2-5; 7 bases are shared with TRBD1. Specimen: peripheral blood. The CDR3 DNA reads as TGTGCCAGCTCGGTGAAGGGACAGTACCAAGAGACCCAGTACTTC. This encodes CASSVKGQYQETQYF.